One and the same sample provided the 22 T cell receptor beta chains below, sequenced in a study of regulatory T cells in long-lasting Graves disease. Time point given: newly diagnosed GD, antithyroid drugs for less than 3 months. After RNA was extracted from PBMCs, the TCR library was made from it. With iRepertoire HTBI primers and Arm-PCR of CDR3 regions, TCR beta libraries were built. Each CDR3 protein is one row after TCRdb ran MiXCR on the multiplex PCR reads. The sample holds about 530,000 distinct CDR3 sequences, 15% to 20% seen once. A further study also used this sample, focusing on T cells in Graves' hyperthyroidism and ophthalmopathy.

Sample: peripheral blood mononuclear cells (PBMCs), taken at new diagnosis, from a patient treated with antithyroid drugs. The receptors originated from a woman aged 40 to 65 with Graves disease.

This rearrangement joins TRBV12-3 or TRBV12-4 to TRBJ2-3; TRBD2 matches at 12 bases. Gene TRBJ2-7 matches the end of the DNA better, so the J call may be wrong. The length of the CDR3 is 15 residues. The CDR3 region is CASSHLAGGRNEQYF. The CDR3, as DNA: TGTGCCAGCAGTCACCTAGCGGGGGGGCGGAACGAGCAGTACTTC.

This clonotype was recorded at least ten times. The rearrangement links TRBV2 to TRBJ1-1, with 8 bases lining up with TRBD1. Germline CDR1 reads SNHLY; CDR2 reads FYNNEI. Germline trimming cut 0 bases from V and 2 bases from J; bases unmatched to any gene: 5. The CDR3 extends over 16 amino acids. The CDR3 sequence: CASSEAGTGFNTEAFF. DNA of the CDR3: TGTGCCAGCAGTGAAGCGGGGACAGGCTTCAACACTGAAGCTTTCTTT.

This chain connects TRBV19 to TRBJ1-1, with D unclear. This CDR3 contains 12 residues. CDR1 and CDR2 (germline): LNHDA, SQIVND (reference sequence). Trimming took 3 bases from V and 7 from J, leaving 9 bases between them. CDR3 region: CASSMRAVEAFF. In DNA, the CDR3 is TGTGCCAGTAGTATGAGGGCGGTTGAAGCTTTCTTT.

This clonotype was seen at least ten times. The chain employs TRBV12-3 or TRBV12-4 and TRBJ2-3; TRBD1 or TRBD2 may be the D gene (5 bases each). This CDR3 region has 15 residues. The ends were cut back, 7 bases at V and 3 bases at J, with 17 bases in the middle. CDR3 DNA sequence: TGTGCCAGCACCTTAATGGGGGTATCAACAGATACGCAGTATTTT. It is translated as CASTLMGVSTDTQYF.

This clonotype was seen at least ten times. V and J are TRBV7-9 and TRBJ1-1; perhaps TRBD1 as D (6 bases). The CDR3 covers 13 residues. Germline assignment: CDR1 SEHNR and CDR2 FQNEAQ (reference sequence). Trimming cost V 1 base and J 8 bases, with 11 bases left between them. This CDR3 reads CASSLGTVNEAFF. Written as DNA, the CDR3 is TGTGCCAGCAGCTTAGGGACAGTGAACGAAGCTTTCTTT.

This clonotype was counted many times. The chain carries TRBV4-1 and TRBJ1-2, with 8 bases aligning to TRBD1. CDR1 MGHRA and CDR2 YSYEKL come from the germline V gene. Trimming removed 4 bases from V and 4 bases from J; junction bases left unmatched: 8. CDR3 length equals 15 residues. The CDR3: CASSLGQDETYGYTF. DNA of the CDR3: TGCGCCAGCAGCCTGGGACAGGACGAAACCTATGGCTACACCTTC.

This chain links TRBV7-3 with TRBJ2-6, with a weak D call TRBD2 (5 bases). The CDR3 consists of 16 residues. The germline V gene has CDR1 SGHTA and CDR2 FQGTGA. The ends were cut back, 2 bases at V and 1 base at J, with 9 bases in the middle. This CDR3 reads CASSLRGTSGANVLTF. The DNA of the CDR3 is TGTGCCAGCAGCTTACGGGGAACATCTGGGGCCAACGTCCTGACTTTC.

This clonotype was seen repeatedly, ten times or more. The chain recombines TRBV20-1 with TRBJ2-2; TRBD2 agrees at 7 bases. This CDR3 is 15 amino acids long. Germline V CDR1 and CDR2: DFQATT, SNEGSKA (reference sequence). V gave up 6 bases and J gave up 5 bases; unmatched junction bases: 12. The CDR3 sequence: CSASEIGGGTGELFF. The CDR3 DNA reads TGCAGTGCCTCCGAAATTGGGGGGGGAACCGGGGAGCTGTTTTTT.

This clonotype was seen a handful of times. This sequence joins TRBV4-1 and TRBJ1-4; no clear D gene. The CDR3 has 11 amino acids. The germline V gene encodes CDR1 MGHRA and CDR2 YSYEKL. Deletions cut 0 bases from V and 12 bases from J, with 5 bases between. Here the CDR3 reads CASSQDIELFF. The CDR3, as DNA: TGCGCCAGCAGCCAAGATATAGAACTGTTTTTT.

This clonotype was picked up one time. V is TRBV19 and J is TRBJ1-5; a possible D gene is TRBD1 (6 bases). V lost 11 bases and J lost 4, with 21 bases in between. There are 15 residues in the CDR3. Germline assignment: CDR1 LNHDA and CDR2 SQIVND (reference sequence). This CDR3 reads CARKKGESPNQPQHF. The CDR3 nucleotides read TGTGCCCGAAAAAAGGGGGAATCCCCGAATCAGCCCCAGCATTTT. The complete variable domain, with remaining parts taken from reference TRBV19 and TRBJ1-5, reads DGGITQSPKYLFRKEGQNVTLSCEQNLNHDAMYWYRQDPGQGLRLIYYSQIVNDFQKGDIAEGYSVSREKKESFPLTVTSAQKNPTAFYLCARKKGESPNQPQHFGDGTRLSIL.

There are many counts of this clonotype. This chain uses TRBV20-1 with TRBJ1-4; D is perhaps TRBD1 (5 bases). CDR1 and CDR2 (germline): DFQATT, SNEGSKA (reference sequence). Trimming shortened V by 0 bases and J by 6 bases, and 11 bases separated the two germline ends. The CDR3 consists of 14 residues. The CDR3 sequence: CSARDSRDDEKLFF. The CDR3 DNA is TGCAGTGCTAGAGATTCCAGGGATGATGAAAAACTGTTTTTT.

This chain connects TRBV5-1 to TRBJ1-6; 9 bases align to TRBD1. V was pared by 4 bases and J by 10 bases, with 9 bases of the junction left unmatched. The CDR3 spans 15 residues. The V gene's germline CDR1 is SGHRS and CDR2 YFSETQ. CDR3: CASSTRTGEGSPLHF. In DNA, the CDR3 is TGCGCCAGCAGCACCCGGACAGGGGAAGGCTCACCCCTCCACTTT.

This clonotype was seen at least ten times. V gene TRBV3-1 combines with J gene TRBJ1-5; a possible D gene is TRBD1 (6 bases). In germline, CDR1 is LGHDT, CDR2 YNNKEL (reference sequence). This CDR3 has 13 amino acids. Deletions cut 4 bases from V and 9 bases from J, with 13 bases between. The CDR3 nucleotides read TGTGCCAGCAGCCCAGGGGACGGGTTGCCCCAGCATTTT. Protein: CASSPGDGLPQHF. The full variable domain, completed using reference TRBV3-1 and TRBJ1-5, is DTAVSQTPKYLVTQMGNDKSIKCEQNLGHDTMYWYKQDSKKFLKIMFSYNNKELIINETVPNRFSPKSPDKAHLNLHINSLELGDSAVYFCASSPGDGLPQHFGDGTRLSIL.

J is TRBJ2-5 and V is TRBV5-1; 8 positions match TRBD1. Germline assignment: CDR1 SGHRS and CDR2 YFSETQ. This CDR3 has 13 residues. Germline trimming cut 6 bases from V and 5 bases from J; bases unmatched to any gene: 6. The CDR3 loop is CASNPGGGETQYF. The CDR3 region has the DNA TGCGCCAGCAATCCAGGGGGCGGCGAGACCCAGTACTTC.

This clonotype turned up a few times. The chain combines TRBV5-1 with TRBJ2-2; no definite D call. Trimming took off 4 bases at V and 3 bases at J, with 10 bases between the two ends. This CDR3 contains 14 residues. Germline lookup yields CDR1 SGHRS and CDR2 YFSETQ. The CDR3 reads CASSNLADTGELFF. The CDR3 DNA reads TGCGCCAGCAGCAACCTGGCCGACACCGGGGAGCTGTTTTTT.

This clonotype came up many times. This chain uses TRBV2 with TRBJ2-7; possible D gene TRBD1, 6 bases. Germline loops: CDR1 SNHLY, CDR2 FYNNEI. Between the trimmed V and J ends, which lost 4 bases and 2 bases, there was a span of 12 bases. The CDR3 extends over 14 amino acids. This chain's CDR3 is CASSGWTVTYEQYF. CDR3 nucleotide sequence: TGTGCCAGCAGTGGATGGACAGTCACCTACGAGCAGTACTTC.

At least ten counts were recorded for this clonotype. The rearrangement uses TRBV27 and TRBJ1-5; unclear D gene. V lost 5 bases and J lost 1, with 15 bases in between. CDR3 length: 16 amino acids. Per germline, CDR1 MNHEY and CDR2 SMNVEV (reference sequence). The CDR3 is CASSPRAGLSNQPQHF. CDR3 bases: TGTGCCAGCAGTCCCAGAGCGGGATTGAGCAATCAGCCCCAGCATTTT.

This clonotype was seen at least ten times. The CDR3 sequence is CASSGQGRMNTEAFF. The DNA of the CDR3 is TGTGCCAGCAGTGGACAGGGTAGGATGAACACTGAAGCTTTCTTT. The chain recombines TRBV6-1 with TRBJ1-1, with 7 bases aligning to TRBD1. Unmatched junction bases numbered 5, after V lost 4 bases and J lost 0 bases. CDR1 is MNHNS, CDR2 SASEGT, per germline. CDR3 length equals 15 residues.

In its sample, this clonotype was seen many times. J is TRBJ2-1 and V is TRBV11-2, with a weak D call TRBD2 (6 bases). The V end was cut by 4 bases, the J end by 10 bases, with 14 bases between. Germline V gene lookup returns CDR1 SGHAT and CDR2 FQNNGV. CDR3 length equals 13 residues. The CDR3 nucleotides are TGTGCCAGCAGCTCCACCGGGAGCCGAGAGCAGTTCTTC. Its protein is CASSSTGSREQFF.

This clonotype has a handful of counts. This chain uses TRBV19 with TRBJ1-1, with 7 bases fitting TRBD1. In germline, CDR1 is LNHDA, CDR2 SQIVND (reference sequence). V lost 2 bases and J lost 1; bases outside the gene matches: 4. The CDR3 spans 15 residues. CDR3 protein: CASSISWTGNTEAFF. Written as DNA, the CDR3 is TGTGCCAGTAGTATATCTTGGACAGGGAACACTGAAGCTTTCTTT.

This clonotype was recorded at least ten times. The chain has TRBV7-8 and TRBJ2-2, with a possible D match to TRBD2 (6 bases). CDR1 and CDR2 (germline): SGHVS, FQNEAQ. Trimming took 5 bases from V and 1 from J, leaving 14 bases between them. The CDR3 spans 16 residues. The chain's CDR3 is CASSPRGSGNTGELFF. CDR3 nucleotide sequence: TGTGCCAGCAGCCCCCGGGGTAGCGGGAACACCGGGGAGCTGTTTTTT.

This clonotype was seen repeatedly, ten times or more. The chain links TRBV2 to TRBJ1-2; 10 bases fit TRBD1. The CDR3 totals 15 residues. CDR1 is SNHLY and CDR2 is FYNNEI in the germline V gene. V lost 5 bases and J lost 6; bases outside the gene matches: 9. The CDR3 loop reads CASSQPGTGEDGYTF. The CDR3 DNA sequence: TGTGCCAGCAGTCAGCCCGGGACAGGGGAGGATGGCTACACCTTC.